Below, one TCR beta chain is given with its context. As yet, its antigen is unknown. Healthy people donating bone marrow made up the donors. The data were obtained in a study of cytomegalovirus exposure and HLA in healthy donors. Study overall: An analysis done earlier identified approximately 120 million unique TCR beta sequences from approximately 170 million T cells. Notes on the study in general: Some V segments, including TRBV6-2 and TRBV6-3, were excluded as indistinguishable. The authors enumerated around 150 TCR beta chains as linked to cytomegalovirus.

The PCR employed 60 Vbeta primers together with 13 Jbeta primers. Clones were read by immunoSEQ multiplex PCR, and TCRdb kept only the in-frame ones, dropping some. The table for this sample gives 130,000 or so clones. Germline assignment: CDR1 MDHEN and CDR2 SYDVKM. The CDR3 is made up of 16 amino acids. J gave up 3 bases and V 5 bases, and 8 bases lay outside the gene matches. Source material: PBMCs. The V and J genes are TRBV28 and TRBJ1-1; TRBD1 aligns across 11 bases. The sequence derives from a woman in her sixties or seventies in good health and CMV-seronegative. CDR3 bases: TGTGCCAGCAGTGGCCGGGACAGGGGGTATGACACTGAAGCTTTCTTT. As protein: CASSGRDRGYDTEAFF.